The present TCR beta chain was sequenced within a study of early T cells in non-severe SARS-CoV-2 infection. TCRdb redid the calling of the 5' RACE reads with MiXCR, one entry per CDR3 protein. This repertoire shows 80,000 to 100,000 distinct CDR3 sequences, approximately 14% found once; its top ten account for 6.5% to 8.5%. Germline V CDR1 and CDR2: SEHNR, FQNEAQ (reference sequence). There are 14 residues in the CDR3. Trimming pared 2 bases from V and 2 bases from J, leaving 7 bases between. This receptor was identified in an adult who was a healthcare worker with PCR-confirmed SARS-CoV-2 infection or an uninfected control (not recorded which). This chain joins TRBV7-9 and TRBJ1-5; D gene unclear. The sequencing sample was made of whole blood. The CDR3 region is CASSLMGGNQPQHF. In DNA form, the CDR3 reads TGTGCCAGCAGCTTAATGGGAGGCAATCAGCCCCAGCATTTT.